This section outlines one T cell receptor beta chain sequence together with its context. No antigen is known for it. Nothing much larger sits one base from this clone, and base qualities are not available. The sample originates from a study of blood T cell repertoires in COVID-19 (dated by TCRdb to the early 2020s). Describing the broader study: The collaborator samples originated in the United States, Italy and Spain and spanned the acute and convalescent phases of COVID-19. The material from the prospective study consisted of cDNA or gDNA derived from T cells, B-cell-depleted T cells, or PBMCs. Subjects who had been exposed to COVID-19, were actively infected with it, or had recovered from it provided the deeply sampled blood TCRbeta repertoires that made up the dataset. The repertoires were made available in a free public database intended to serve as a resource for research on the immune response to SARS-CoV-2. The samples were drawn from the first 160 participants of the ongoing ImmuneRACE study and from about 1,200 subjects provided by 6 global collaborators. Sample metadata almost always included a de-identified subject ID, COVID-19 status, age in years and sex. HLA class I and class II types, where available, came from metadata supplied by the sample provider rather than from assay-based typing. General findings and caveats noted by the study authors: Clinical and demographic metadata were provided uncurated, with the amount varying by source and participant.

Whole blood was collected in K2EDTA tubes by collaborating institutions according to the institutions' own protocols. For TCRbeta analysis, collaborator samples were shipped as frozen whole blood, as isolated PBMCs, or as DNA extracted from either sample type. The immunoSEQ Assay, a bias-controlled multiplex PCR, was used to amplify TCRbeta CDR3 regions from genomic DNA. As for the original processing: The number of nucleated cells in each sample was estimated by amplification of reference gene primers within the assay. To quantify the absolute abundance of each unique TCRbeta CDR3 rearrangement, sequence reads were collapsed and filtered. For each sample, productive Simpson clonality was calculated as the square root of Simpson's diversity index across productive rearrangements. TCRdb limited this immuneACCESS table to in-frame rearrangements with V and J called. A share of clones is missing; checked studies link under half to unresolved V genes, and the rest is unexplained. The DNA was the basis for D and trimming; V, J and clone size are from that table. The sample data list about 260,000 clones, and approximately 86% of these were observed just once. Under 2% of the sample is in the top ten clones.

This TCR was sampled from a man aged 30 to 39 with active or convalescent COVID-19. Sequencing was done on a sample of peripheral blood.

The CDR3 is CASSLGSGPGNTIYF. The sequenced DNA: TGTGCCAGCAGCTTGGGTTCAGGGCCAGGAAACACCATATATTTT. The chain uses TRBV7-9 and TRBJ1-3; TRBD1 is possibly the D segment (5 matching bases). The junction shows trimming of 3 bases on V and 4 bases on J, plus 13 bases between the germline ends. Taken from cysteine to phenylalanine, the CDR3 has 15 residues. This entry keeps only the CDR3 DNA: 45 bases, framed from base 1. CDR1 and CDR2 are drawn from the germline V gene (reference sequence): SEHNR, FQNEAQ. Extended through the reference TRBV7-9 and TRBJ1-3 proteins, this CDR3 yields the full variable domain: DTGVSQNPRHKITKRGQNVTFRCDPISEHNRLYWYRQTLGQGPEFLTYFQNEAQLEKSRLLSDRFSAERPKGSFSTLEIQRTEQGDSAMYLCASSLGSGPGNTIYFGEGSWLTVV.